This TCR beta chain originates from a study of shared clonotypes between healthy human individuals. Whole-study context: CD4 naive cells filled three plates per donor, CD4 memory three, CD8 naive two and CD8 memory one.

The count of this clone is one. Some clones are missing from TCRdb's copy, which holds only in-frame ones; the method was immunoSEQ multiplex PCR. The table includes about 110,000 clones, about two thirds detected once. V was clipped by 3 bases and J by 3 bases, with 11 bases between them. Per the germline V gene, CDR1 is ENHRY and CDR2 is SYGVKD. The CDR3 length is 14 residues. V is TRBV10-3 and J is TRBJ1-2; D may be TRBD1 (6 bases). The origin of this receptor is a woman aged 30 to 39 in good health. The sequencing input was memory CD8+ T cells sorted from blood. Subset described: CD45RO+ cells pooled with CCR7-negative TemRA cells. The CDR3 nucleotides read TGTGCCATCAGTGACCCCGGGGGGCACTATGGCTACACCTTC. This codes for CAISDPGGHYGYTF.